Presented here are 32 T cell receptor beta chains from one specimen sequenced in a study of blood T cell repertoires in COVID-19 (dated by TCRdb to the early 2020s). Libraries came from the immunoSEQ multiplex PCR assay. Here the immuneACCESS table is served through TCRdb, limited to in-frame sequences with V and J called. Missing clones are a known gap in these copies; in checked studies unresolved V genes cover under half, and the rest lacks a known reason. This sample holds roughly 100,000 clones; about 86% were observed only once. In total, the top ten clones hold about 3.6% of the sample. Sequenced material: peripheral blood. The receptors were sampled from a woman of 80 years or more with active or convalescent COVID-19.

The rearrangement joins TRBV9 to TRBJ2-2, with TRBD2 as a possible D gene (6 bases). The CDR3 has 14 residues. Germline V gives CDR1 SGDLS, CDR2 YYNGEE. Trimming left V 3 bases short and J 7 bases short, with 13 bases between. CDR3 DNA sequence: TGTGCCAGCAGCGCCGGGGGAGGCGGCGGGGAGCTGTTTTTT. Protein sequence: CASSAGGGGGELFF.

The rearrangement joins TRBV6-1 to TRBJ2-3, with 9 positions matching TRBD2. Trimming cost V 2 bases and J 6 bases; bases outside gene matches: 9. Germline V gene data show CDR1 as MNHNS and CDR2 as SASEGT. This CDR3 spans 16 amino acids. CDR3 nucleotides: TGTGCCAGCAGTGAACGAGGCGGGGGGGCCCAGGATACGCAGTATTTT. Translating it yields CASSERGGGAQDTQYF.

The DNA of the CDR3 is TGTGCCACCAGTGATCCGGGACTATCCTATGGCTACACCTTC. Translating gives CATSDPGLSYGYTF. The chain combines TRBV24-1 with TRBJ1-2; TRBD1 might be the D (5 bases). The V and J ends lost 3 bases and 4 bases respectively, with 11 bases between them. The CDR3 has 14 residues. Germline values: CDR1 KGHDR, CDR2 SFDVKD.

The chain has TRBV30 and TRBJ1-1; 9 bases are a match to TRBD1. The V gene end was trimmed by 4 bases and the J gene end by 4 bases; junction bases not matched to a gene: 7. CDR3 length: 14 residues. CDR1 GTSNPN and CDR2 SVGIG come from the germline V gene (reference sequence). This chain's CDR3 is CAWNGQGIGTEAFF. The CDR3 nucleotides read TGTGCCTGGAATGGACAGGGGATCGGCACTGAAGCTTTCTTT.

The chain links TRBV12-3 or TRBV12-4 to TRBJ1-4, with a weak D call TRBD1 (5 bases). V gave up 6 bases and J gave up 10 bases, with 12 bases separating them. This CDR3 contains 12 residues. The CDR3 DNA follows: TGTGCCAGCAGGACTACCGGGGGAAAACTGTTTTTT. It translates to CASRTTGGKLFF.

The gene calls are TRBV20-1 and TRBJ1-4; D unclear. Germline V gene data show CDR1 as DFQATT and CDR2 as SNEGSKA (reference sequence). Trimming cost V 5 bases and J 8 bases, with 6 bases left between them. The CDR3 is 10 amino acids. The CDR3 region is CSAHKEKLFF. The DNA for the CDR3 is TGCAGTGCTCACAAGGAAAAACTGTTTTTT.

This clone was observed once. The chain carries TRBV7-9 and TRBJ2-6; maybe TRBD1 (6 bases). The V end lost 5 bases, the J end lost 1 base, and 6 bases lay between the germline ends. CDR1 and CDR2 from the germline V gene are SEHNR and FQNEAQ (reference sequence). The CDR3 has 14 residues. CDR3: CASSTGSGANVLTF. DNA for the CDR3: TGTGCCAGCAGCACAGGGTCTGGGGCCAACGTCCTGACTTTC.

The chain employs TRBV18 and TRBJ1-5, with 7 bases identical to TRBD1. This CDR3 region has 14 residues. Unmatched junction bases numbered 5, after V lost 6 bases and J lost 3 bases. Germline CDR1 is KGHSH and CDR2 is LQKENI. CDR3 sequence: CASSIQGLNQPQHF. CDR3 in DNA: TGTGCCAGCTCGATACAGGGGCTCAATCAGCCCCAGCATTTT.

The chain links TRBV4-1 to TRBJ1-5; TRBD1 matches at 8 bases. The V gene's germline CDR1 is MGHRA and CDR2 YSYEKL. V dropped 2 bases and J dropped 3; count of bases not matched to a gene: 6. CDR3 length equals 16 residues. Written as DNA, the CDR3 is TGCGCCAGCAGCCAACAACGGACAGGGAACAATCAGCCCCAGCATTTT. Translating gives CASSQQRTGNNQPQHF.

V gene TRBV5-1 combines with J gene TRBJ2-7; no clear D gene. This CDR3 comprises 13 residues. Germline CDR1 reads SGHRS; CDR2 reads YFSETQ. V was clipped by 0 bases and J by 3 bases, with 7 bases between them. CDR3 sequence: CASSLELFYEQYF. The DNA of the CDR3 is TGCGCCAGCAGCTTGGAACTGTTCTACGAGCAGTACTTC. Drawing the rest from reference TRBV5-1 and TRBJ2-7, the complete variable domain is KAGVTQTPRYLIKTRGQQVTLSCSPISGHRSVSWYQQTPGQGLQFLFEYFSETQRNKGNFPGRFSGRQFSNSRSEMNVSTLELGDSALYLCASSLELFYEQYFGPGTRLTVT.

This clone was detected only a few times. The V and J genes are TRBV19 and TRBJ1-2; a weak D match, TRBD1 (5 bases). The V gene lost 7 bases and the J gene lost 7 bases, with 13 bases spanning the gap. Germline V gives CDR1 LNHDA, CDR2 SQIVND (reference sequence). The CDR3 spans 12 residues. CDR3 residues: CASNQGSSGYTF. As DNA, the CDR3 is TGTGCCAGTAATCAGGGCTCGAGTGGCTACACCTTC. Full variable domain (remainder filled in from reference TRBV19 and TRBJ1-2): DGGITQSPKYLFRKEGQNVTLSCEQNLNHDAMYWYRQDPGQGLRLIYYSQIVNDFQKGDIAEGYSVSREKKESFPLTVTSAQKNPTAFYLCASNQGSSGYTFGSGTRLTVV.

The chain uses TRBV6-6 and TRBJ1-2, with D unresolved. Germline V CDR1 and CDR2: MNHNY, SVGAGI (reference sequence). V was clipped by 6 bases and J by 8 bases, with 10 bases between them. The CDR3 runs to 11 residues. In DNA, the CDR3 is TGTGCCAGCAGCCCCTCGAGCGGCTACACCTTC. It codes for CASSPSSGYTF.

The rearrangement joins TRBV25-1 to TRBJ2-1, with 10 bases aligning to TRBD2. The CDR3 is 15 residues long. Germline-derived CDR1 and CDR2 are MGHDK and SYGVNS. J lost 7 bases, V lost 6 bases, and 9 bases had no gene match. In DNA form, the CDR3 reads TGTGCCAGCAGATTAGCGGGAGGCCTGAGGAATGAGCAGTTCTTC. It is translated as CASRLAGGLRNEQFF. Looking up the rest from reference TRBV25-1 and TRBJ2-1 gives the full variable domain: EADIYQTPRYLVIGTGKKITLECSQTMGHDKMYWYQQDPGMELHLIHYSYGVNSTEKGDLSSESTVSRIRTEHFPLTLESARPSHTSQYLCASRLAGGLRNEQFFGPGTRLTVL.

This clone was found a few times. The rearrangement joins TRBV9 to TRBJ1-3; D perhaps matches TRBD1 (5 bases). This CDR3 spans 17 amino acids. Germline lookup yields CDR1 SGDLS and CDR2 YYNGEE. The V gene lost 3 bases and the J gene lost 0 bases, with 16 bases spanning the gap. The CDR3 DNA follows: TGTGCCAGCAGCGCCGTACAAGGGGATATCTCTGGAAACACCATATATTTT. This sequence encodes CASSAVQGDISGNTIYF.

This clone was seen more than once but under ten times. The genes are TRBV28 and TRBJ1-5; tentative D call: TRBD1 (6 bases). The CDR3 totals 14 residues. CDR1 and CDR2 from the germline V gene are MDHEN and SYDVKM. V lost 5 bases, J lost 3 bases, and 11 bases lay in between. CDR3 loop: CASSVGQFNQPQHF. The CDR3 DNA is TGTGCCAGCAGTGTAGGACAGTTCAATCAGCCCCAGCATTTT.

V is TRBV2 and J is TRBJ1-5, with D uncertain. Germline CDR1 reads SNHLY; CDR2 reads FYNNEI. Trimming removed 4 bases from V and 7 bases from J, with 8 bases in between. The CDR3 covers 12 residues. Here the CDR3 reads CASSGERQPQHF. The CDR3 DNA sequence: TGTGCCAGCAGTGGAGAGAGGCAGCCCCAGCATTTT.

The V gene is TRBV12-3 or TRBV12-4, the J gene TRBJ1-2, with D possibly being TRBD1 (5 bases). The CDR3 contains 13 residues. Between the trimmed V and J ends, which lost 0 bases and 11 bases, there was a span of 13 bases. The CDR3 region is CASSLAGGRMYTF. The CDR3 DNA follows: TGTGCCAGCAGTTTAGCGGGGGGTCGGATGTACACCTTC.

This sequence joins TRBV19 and TRBJ2-7, with 7 nucleotides matching TRBD1. The CDR3 covers 14 residues. Germline V lookup: CDR1 LNHDA, CDR2 SQIVND (reference sequence). With 4 bases clipped from V and 2 bases from J, the junction kept 5 bases outside the gene matches. The CDR3 loop reads CASSTARGPYEQYF. Written as DNA, the CDR3 is TGTGCCAGTAGTACGGCTAGGGGGCCCTACGAGCAGTACTTC.

This clone has a single count. The genes are TRBV13 and TRBJ2-2; 7 bases line up with TRBD1. Germline V lookup: CDR1 PRHDT, CDR2 FYEKMQ (reference sequence). Trimming at V came to 7 bases and at J to 7 bases, leaving 9 bases not matched to a gene. The CDR3 covers 14 residues. CDR3 DNA: TGTGCCAGCAACCCGAGACAGGGCATCGGGGAGCTGTTTTTT. As protein: CASNPRQGIGELFF.

V and J are TRBV24-1 and TRBJ1-2; 9 bases are a match to TRBD1. Germline loops: CDR1 KGHDR, CDR2 SFDVKD. This CDR3 is 15 amino acids long. V lost 4 bases and J lost 4; bases outside the gene matches: 6. The DNA of the CDR3 is TGTGCCACCAGTGAGACCGGGACAGGGTTCTATGGCTACACCTTC. This sequence encodes CATSETGTGFYGYTF.

This chain joins TRBV7-6 and TRBJ2-3, with D perhaps matching TRBD1 (6 bases). Trimming took off 4 bases at V and 6 bases at J, with 17 bases between the two ends. CDR1 is SGHVS and CDR2 is FNYEAQ in the germline V gene. This CDR3 spans 15 amino acids. CDR3 protein: CASSSRQALGDTQYF. The DNA of the CDR3 is TGTGCCAGCAGCTCCCGACAGGCCCTTGGGGATACGCAGTATTTT.

This sequence joins TRBV7-2 and TRBJ2-7; the match to TRBD2 covers 7 bases. The J segment lost 4 bases and the V segment lost 0 bases, leaving 3 bases of the junction unmatched. CDR3 length: 14 amino acids. Germline loops: CDR1 SGHTA, CDR2 FQGNSA. The CDR3 DNA reads TGTGCCAGCAGCTTAGCTTACGGGGGGTACGAGCAGTACTTC. Protein sequence: CASSLAYGGYEQYF.

V gene TRBV6-6 combines with J gene TRBJ2-7, with a tentative D call TRBD2 (6 bases). Trimming removed 2 bases from V and 4 bases from J, with 12 bases in between. The CDR3 is made up of 14 amino acids. CDR1 MNHNY and CDR2 SVGAGI come from the germline V gene (reference sequence). CDR3 nucleotide sequence: TGTGCCAGCAGTTACCGAGGTGGGGGGTACGAGCAGTACTTC. Encoded protein: CASSYRGGGYEQYF.

In this sample, this clone turned up a few times. The J gene is TRBJ1-4, the V gene TRBV6-5; TRBD1 matches 8 bases. V was pared by 4 bases and J by 10 bases, with 11 bases of the junction left unmatched. The CDR3 runs to 15 residues. The germline gives CDR1 MNHEY, CDR2 SVGAGI. The CDR3 coding sequence is TGTGCCAGCAGTTGGGGTACAGGGGGTGTTGCAAAACTGTTTTTT. It codes for CASSWGTGGVAKLFF.

The chain has TRBV4-1 and TRBJ1-1; the match to TRBD1 covers 7 bases. The CDR3 length is 15 residues. V lost 1 base, J lost 0 bases, and 2 bases stayed unmatched. Germline CDR1 and CDR2: MGHRA and YSYEKL. The CDR3 here is CASSQVDRVNTEAFF. The DNA of the CDR3 is TGCGCCAGCAGCCAAGTAGACAGGGTGAACACTGAAGCTTTCTTT.

This clone was seen only once. The J gene is TRBJ2-2, the V gene TRBV5-1, with a possible D match to TRBD1 (6 bases). This CDR3 is 16 amino acids long. Germline V lookup: CDR1 SGHRS, CDR2 YFSETQ. V was clipped by 5 bases and J by 1 base, with 15 bases between them. The CDR3 sequence is CASSPTGSGNTGELFF. CDR3 in DNA: TGCGCCAGCAGTCCTACAGGGTCCGGGAACACCGGGGAGCTGTTTTTT.

The rearrangement uses TRBV20-1 and TRBJ2-2; no clear D gene. Trimming took off 5 bases at V and 4 bases at J, with 5 bases between the two ends. The length of the CDR3 is 11 residues. Germline-derived CDR1 and CDR2 are DFQATT and SNEGSKA (reference sequence). This CDR3 reads CSAPFTGELFF. In nucleotides, the CDR3 is TGCAGTGCTCCATTCACCGGGGAGCTGTTTTTT.

The chain carries TRBV25-1 and TRBJ2-1; D is undetermined. Germline CDR1 MGHDK, CDR2 SYGVNS. Trimming pared 5 bases from V and 7 bases from J, leaving 6 bases between. This CDR3 region has 11 residues. The chain's CDR3 is CASSPQNEQFF. The DNA for the CDR3 is TGTGCCAGCAGTCCCCAGAATGAGCAGTTCTTC.

This clone was seen repeatedly, ten times or more. The gene calls are TRBV7-8 and TRBJ1-2, with 7 bases aligning to TRBD1. V lost 5 bases to trimming and J lost 2 bases; unmatched junction nucleotides: 5. CDR1 and CDR2 from the germline V gene are SGHVS and FQNEAQ. The CDR3 runs 14 residues. The DNA for the CDR3 is TGTGCCAGCAGCCGGGGGACAGAAAACTATGGCTACACCTTC. Encoded protein: CASSRGTENYGYTF.

This clone has a count of ten or more. The CDR3 sequence: CATSDLTSGGAYEQYF. The CDR3 coding sequence is TGTGCCACCAGTGATTTGACTAGCGGGGGGGCATACGAGCAGTACTTC. V is TRBV24-1 and J is TRBJ2-7, with TRBD2 matching 13 bases. Germline values: CDR1 KGHDR, CDR2 SFDVKD. This CDR3 comprises 16 residues. J lost 4 bases, V lost 0 bases, and 2 bases had no gene match.

This clone was seen just once. V is TRBV19 and J is TRBJ1-5; tentatively, D is TRBD1 (6 bases). The CDR3 loop spans 15 amino acids. Germline V gives CDR1 LNHDA, CDR2 SQIVND (reference sequence). The V end was cut by 5 bases, the J end by 4 bases, with 15 bases between. The CDR3 DNA reads TGTGCCAGTAGTGCACCGGGACACCGAAATCAGCCCCAGCATTTT. Amino acids: CASSAPGHRNQPQHF.

The rearrangement joins TRBV7-2 to TRBJ2-5; weak D call: TRBD1 (6 bases). This CDR3 is built from 14 residues. V lost 5 bases and J 5 bases, leaving 15 bases between the germline ends. Per the germline V gene, CDR1 is SGHTA and CDR2 is FQGNSA. In DNA form, the CDR3 reads TGTGCCAGCAGCCTCATACAGGGTACGGAGACCCAGTACTTC. Its translation is CASSLIQGTETQYF.